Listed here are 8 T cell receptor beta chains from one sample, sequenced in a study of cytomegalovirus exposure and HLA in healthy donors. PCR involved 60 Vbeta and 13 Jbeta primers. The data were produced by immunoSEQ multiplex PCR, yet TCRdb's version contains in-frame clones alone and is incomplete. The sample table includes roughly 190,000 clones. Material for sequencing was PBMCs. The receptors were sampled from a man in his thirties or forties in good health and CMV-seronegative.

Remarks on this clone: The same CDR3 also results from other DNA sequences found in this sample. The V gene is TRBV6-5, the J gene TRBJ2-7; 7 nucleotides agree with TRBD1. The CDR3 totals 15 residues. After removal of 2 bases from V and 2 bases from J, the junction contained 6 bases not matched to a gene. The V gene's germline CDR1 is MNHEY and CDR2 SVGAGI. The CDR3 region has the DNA TGTGCCAGCAGTTACGGGAGACAGGGTGCCTACGAGCAGTACTTC. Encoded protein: CASSYGRQGAYEQYF.

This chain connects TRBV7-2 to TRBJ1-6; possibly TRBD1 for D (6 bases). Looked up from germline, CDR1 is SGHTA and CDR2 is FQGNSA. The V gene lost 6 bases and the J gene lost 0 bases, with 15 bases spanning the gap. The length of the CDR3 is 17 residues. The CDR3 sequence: CASSPGGALSYNSPLHF. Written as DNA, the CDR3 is TGTGCCAGCAGTCCTGGGGGGGCACTCTCCTATAATTCACCCCTCCACTTT.

The CDR3 reads CASRSSPTDTQYF. CDR3 nucleotide sequence: TGCGCCAGCAGATCATCCCCCACAGATACGCAGTATTTT. The rearrangement uses TRBV10-1 and TRBJ2-3, with unresolved D. The germline V gene encodes CDR1 WNHNN and CDR2 SYGVQD (reference sequence). This CDR3 comprises 13 residues. V lost 6 bases to trimming and J lost 2 bases, with 9 bases between them.

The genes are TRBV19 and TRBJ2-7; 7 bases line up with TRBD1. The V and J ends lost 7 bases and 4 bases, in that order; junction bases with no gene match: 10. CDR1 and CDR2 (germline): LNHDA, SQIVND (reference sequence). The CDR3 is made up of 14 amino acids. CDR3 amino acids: CASNPTGFSYEQYF. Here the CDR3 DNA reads TGTGCCAGTAACCCGACAGGGTTCTCTTACGAGCAGTACTTC.

The DNA for the CDR3 is TGTGCCAGTATTTTAGGCGGGACAGGACAAAACTATGGCTACACCTTC. It yields the protein CASILGGTGQNYGYTF. V and J are TRBV19 and TRBJ1-2; 8 bases agree with TRBD1. Germline CDR1 reads LNHDA; CDR2 reads SQIVND (reference sequence). Trimming removed 7 bases from V and 2 bases from J; junction bases left unmatched: 12. The CDR3 is 16 residues long.

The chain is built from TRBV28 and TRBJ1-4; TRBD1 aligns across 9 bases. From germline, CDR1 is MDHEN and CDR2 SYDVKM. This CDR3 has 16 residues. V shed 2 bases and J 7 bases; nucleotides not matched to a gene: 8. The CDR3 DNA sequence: TGTGCCAGCAGTTTACCCCCCGGGACAGGGATTGAAAAACTGTTTTTT. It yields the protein CASSLPPGTGIEKLFF.

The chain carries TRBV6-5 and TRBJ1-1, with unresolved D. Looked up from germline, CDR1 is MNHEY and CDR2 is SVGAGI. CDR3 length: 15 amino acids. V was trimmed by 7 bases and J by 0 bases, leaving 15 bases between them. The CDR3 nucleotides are TGTGCCAGCATTCAGGACGGGATCATGAACACTGAAGCTTTCTTT. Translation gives CASIQDGIMNTEAFF.

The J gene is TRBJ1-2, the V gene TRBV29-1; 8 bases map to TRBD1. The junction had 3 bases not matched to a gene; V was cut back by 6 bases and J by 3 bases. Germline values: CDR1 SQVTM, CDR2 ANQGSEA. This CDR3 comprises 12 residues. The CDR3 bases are TGCAGCGTCACACAGGGGGACTATGGCTACACCTTC. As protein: CSVTQGDYGYTF.